The 13 T cell receptor beta chains listed next were all sequenced from one sample in a study of T cells in Graves' hyperthyroidism and ophthalmopathy. Amplification of TCR beta CDR3 regions used RNA as the template. The TCR CDR3 first-round RT-PCR relied on the HTBI primer set. TCRdb itself ran the multiplex PCR reads through MiXCR, one entry per CDR3 protein. The data hold roughly 300,000 distinct CDR3 sequences, with about 20% observed a single time. The sequencing sample was made of blood. The receptors were sampled from a woman in her forties or fifties with Graves' hyperthyroidism.

A few counts support this clonotype. The V gene is TRBV7-3, the J gene TRBJ2-2, with 7 bases aligning to TRBD2. Losses at the gene ends were 5 bases for V and 3 bases for J; bases not matched to a gene: 9. The germline V gene has CDR1 SGHTA and CDR2 FQGTGA. The CDR3 spans 16 residues. CDR3 sequence: CASSQRSAGDTGELFF. The CDR3 DNA follows: TGTGCCAGCAGCCAACGTAGCGCGGGGGACACCGGGGAGCTGTTTTTT.

The V gene is TRBV11-3, the J gene TRBJ2-1, with 14 bases aligning to TRBD2. Germline CDR1 reads SGHNT; CDR2 reads YENEEA. The trim removed 5 bases at V and 10 bases at J, leaving 10 bases unmatched. The CDR3 spans 16 residues. Written as DNA, the CDR3 is TGTGCCAGCAGCGCCAGACTAGCGGGAGGGTTAGAGGAGCAGTTCTTC. As protein: CASSARLAGGLEEQFF.

This clonotype was counted many times. CDR3 bases: TGTGCCAGCAGCTTATCGGCGCTAGTGCGCGCAGATACGCAGTATTTT. It is translated as CASSLSALVRADTQYF. V gene TRBV13 combines with J gene TRBJ2-3; D not certain. The CDR3 is 16 residues long. V was shortened by 2 bases and J by 4 bases, with 16 bases between the two germline ends. Germline assignment: CDR1 PRHDT and CDR2 FYEKMQ (reference sequence).

This clonotype came up a few times. The V call is TRBV7-9, the J call TRBJ2-1, with TRBD2 identical over 14 bases. J lost 7 bases, V lost 6 bases, and 14 bases had no gene match. The V gene's germline CDR1 is SEHNR and CDR2 FQNEAQ (reference sequence). The CDR3 runs 18 residues. The CDR3 loop reads CASSVGGLAGARVNEQFF. The CDR3 nucleotides read TGTGCCAGCAGTGTAGGGGGACTAGCGGGAGCAAGGGTAAATGAGCAGTTCTTC.

This rearrangement joins TRBV9 to TRBJ1-6; D call uncertain. Germline CDR1 is SGDLS and CDR2 is YYNGEE. Trimming left V 0 bases short and J 9 bases short, with 7 bases between. This CDR3 contains 13 residues. For the CDR3, the DNA is TGTGCCAGCAGCGTAGTTGTTGGTTCACCCCTCCACTTT. Translating gives CASSVVVGSPLHF.

In its sample, this clonotype was seen many times. V and J are TRBV18 and TRBJ2-7; D is unresolved. The CDR3 length is 14 residues. CDR1 is KGHSH and CDR2 is LQKENI in the germline V gene. Trimming pared 5 bases from V and 0 bases from J, leaving 11 bases between. This CDR3 is CASSDGSRSYEQYF. The CDR3 nucleotides read TGTGCCAGCTCAGACGGCTCCCGCTCCTACGAGCAGTACTTC. The full variable domain, with the rest looked up from reference TRBV18 and TRBJ2-7, is NAGVMQNPRHLVRRRGQEARLRCSPMKGHSHVYWYRQLPEEGLKFMVYLQKENIIDESGMPKERFSAEFPKEGPSILRIQQVVRGDSAAYFCASSDGSRSYEQYFGPGTRLTVT.

The table lists this clonotype with many counts. The chain carries TRBV20-1 and TRBJ2-3; no clear D gene. Germline lookup yields CDR1 DFQATT and CDR2 SNEGSKA (reference sequence). This CDR3 has 15 amino acids. V lost 0 bases and J 2 bases, leaving 12 bases between the germline ends. The CDR3 protein is CSARDLSDDTDTQYF. Written as DNA, the CDR3 is TGCAGTGCTAGAGATCTTTCGGATGACACAGATACGCAGTATTTT.

The chain employs TRBV20-1 and TRBJ2-1; no reliable D call. Trimming pared 0 bases from V and 2 bases from J, leaving 5 bases between. Germline V lookup: CDR1 DFQATT, CDR2 SNEGSKA (reference sequence). The CDR3 is made up of 13 amino acids. The DNA of the CDR3 is TGCAGTGCTAGAGATAACCCCTACAATGAGCAGTTCTTC. As protein: CSARDNPYNEQFF.

V usage is TRBV20-1 and J usage is TRBJ1-5; the match to TRBD1 covers 7 bases. The junction had 6 bases not matched to a gene; V was cut back by 3 bases and J by 4 bases. Per germline, CDR1 DFQATT and CDR2 SNEGSKA (reference sequence). This CDR3 is built from 14 residues. The DNA of the CDR3 is TGCAGTGCTAGCCCCAGGGGGTGGAATCAGCCCCAGCATTTT. It is translated as CSASPRGWNQPQHF.

As concerns this clonotype: A read error may be the cause here, since a much bigger clone is one base away. This chain links TRBV12-3 or TRBV12-4 with TRBJ2-3; no definite D call. This CDR3 is 15 amino acids long. CDR3 DNA sequence: TGTGCCAGCAGTCCCGTCCCCAGGTCGGCAGATACGCAGGATTTT. Amino acid sequence: CASSPVPRSADTQDF.

This clonotype was recorded at least ten times. This sequence joins TRBV20-1 and TRBJ2-3, with TRBD2 matching over 10 bases. CDR3 length: 16 amino acids. CDR1 and CDR2 from the germline V gene are DFQATT and SNEGSKA (reference sequence). Trimming took 2 bases from V and 10 from J; bases not matched to a gene: 15. The CDR3 loop is CSARPSGGDDRLAQYF. The DNA for the CDR3 is TGCAGTGCTAGACCCAGCGGGGGGGATGACCGATTGGCGCAGTATTTT.

Many counts were recorded for this clonotype. V gene TRBV7-9 combines with J gene TRBJ1-2; 7 bases are shared with TRBD1. Germline CDR1 and CDR2: SEHNR and FQNEAQ (reference sequence). The V gene end was trimmed by 4 bases and the J gene end by 6 bases; junction bases not matched to a gene: 8. The CDR3 loop spans 14 amino acids. CDR3 sequence: CASSYQTGADGYTF. CDR3 coding DNA: TGTGCCAGCAGCTACCAAACAGGGGCGGATGGCTACACCTTC.

At least ten counts were recorded for this clonotype. The chain employs TRBV10-2 and TRBJ2-5; a possible D gene is TRBD1 (5 bases). V lost 4 bases, J lost 5 bases, and 14 bases lay in between. The CDR3 is 14 amino acids. CDR1 is WSHSY, CDR2 SAAADI, per germline. DNA of the CDR3: TGCGCCAGCAGTGTGCCTAGATGGGGCGAGACCCAGTACTTC. This translates into CASSVPRWGETQYF.